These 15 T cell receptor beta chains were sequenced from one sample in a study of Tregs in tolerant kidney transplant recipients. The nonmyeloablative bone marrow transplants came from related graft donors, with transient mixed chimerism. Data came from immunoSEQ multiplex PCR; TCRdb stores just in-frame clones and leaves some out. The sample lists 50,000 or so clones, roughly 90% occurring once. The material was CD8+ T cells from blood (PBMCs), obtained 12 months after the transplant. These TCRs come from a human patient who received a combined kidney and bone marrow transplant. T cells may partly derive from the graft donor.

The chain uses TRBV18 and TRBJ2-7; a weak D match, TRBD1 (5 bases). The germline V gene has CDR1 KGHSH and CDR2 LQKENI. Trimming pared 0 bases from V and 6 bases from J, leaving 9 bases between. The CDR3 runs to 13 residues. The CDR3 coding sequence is TGTGCCAGCTCACCACCGTCAGGGCCCGAGCAGTACTTC. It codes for CASSPPSGPEQYF.

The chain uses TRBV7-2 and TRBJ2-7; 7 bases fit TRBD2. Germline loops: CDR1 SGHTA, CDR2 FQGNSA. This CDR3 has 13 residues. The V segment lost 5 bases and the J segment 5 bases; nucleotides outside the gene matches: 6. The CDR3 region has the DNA TGTGCCAGCAGCCCCCCCGGGAGGAACGAGCAGTACTTC. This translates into CASSPPGRNEQYF.

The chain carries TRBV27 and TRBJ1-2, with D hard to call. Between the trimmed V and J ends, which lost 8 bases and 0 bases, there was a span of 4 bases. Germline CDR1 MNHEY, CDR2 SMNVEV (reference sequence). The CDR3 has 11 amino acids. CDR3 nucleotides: TGTGCCAGCCGGTCTAACTATGGCTACACCTTC. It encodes CASRSNYGYTF.

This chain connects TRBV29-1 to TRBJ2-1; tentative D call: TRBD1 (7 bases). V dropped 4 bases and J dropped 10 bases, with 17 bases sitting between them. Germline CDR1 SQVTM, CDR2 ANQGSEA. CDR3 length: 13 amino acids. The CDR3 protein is CSVVEEGAREQFF. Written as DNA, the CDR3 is TGCAGCGTTGTGGAGGAGGGGGCTCGGGAGCAGTTCTTC.

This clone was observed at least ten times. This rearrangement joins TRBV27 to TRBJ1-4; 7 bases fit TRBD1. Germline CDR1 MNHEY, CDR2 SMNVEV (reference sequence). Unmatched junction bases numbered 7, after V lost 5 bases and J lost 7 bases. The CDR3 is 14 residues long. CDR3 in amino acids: CASSRQGRGEKLFF. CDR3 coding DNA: TGTGCCAGCAGTCGACAGGGTAGGGGTGAAAAACTGTTTTTT.

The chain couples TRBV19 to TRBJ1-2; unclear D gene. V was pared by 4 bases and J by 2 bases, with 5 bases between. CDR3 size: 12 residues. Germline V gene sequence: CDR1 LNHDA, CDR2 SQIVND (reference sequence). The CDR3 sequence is CASSSGNYGYTF. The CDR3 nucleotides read TGTGCCAGTAGTAGCGGCAACTATGGCTACACCTTC.

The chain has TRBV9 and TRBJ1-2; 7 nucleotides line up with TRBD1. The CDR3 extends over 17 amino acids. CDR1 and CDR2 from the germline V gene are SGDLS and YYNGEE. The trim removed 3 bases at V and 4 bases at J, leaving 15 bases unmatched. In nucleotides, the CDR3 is TGTGCCAGCAGCGGGAACCAAGGGGGCGAGGGTATCTATGGCTACACCTTC. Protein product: CASSGNQGGEGIYGYTF. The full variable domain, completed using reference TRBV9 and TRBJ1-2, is DSGVTQTPKHLITATGQRVTLRCSPRSGDLSVYWYQQSLDQGLQFLIQYYNGEERAKGNILERFSAQQFPDLHSELNLSSLELGDSALYFCASSGNQGGEGIYGYTFGSGTRLTVV.

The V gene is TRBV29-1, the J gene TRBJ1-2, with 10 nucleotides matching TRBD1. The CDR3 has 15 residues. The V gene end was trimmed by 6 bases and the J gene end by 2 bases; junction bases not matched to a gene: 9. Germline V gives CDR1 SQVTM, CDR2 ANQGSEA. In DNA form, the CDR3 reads TGCAGCGTCCCAGGCCCGGGACAGGGGAACTATGGCTACACCTTC. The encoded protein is CSVPGPGQGNYGYTF.

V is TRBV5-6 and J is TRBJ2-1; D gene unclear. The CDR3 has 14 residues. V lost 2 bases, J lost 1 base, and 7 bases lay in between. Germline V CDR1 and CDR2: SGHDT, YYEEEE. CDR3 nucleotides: TGTGCCAGCAGCTTAGAGTTGTCCTACAATGAGCAGTTCTTC. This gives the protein CASSLELSYNEQFF.

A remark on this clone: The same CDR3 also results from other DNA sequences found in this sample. CDR3 coding DNA: TGTGCCAGCAGTGAAAGCAGGGCACCTAATTCACCCCTCCACTTT. Its translation is CASSESRAPNSPLHF. The chain links TRBV6-1 to TRBJ1-6; D may be TRBD1 (5 bases). Germline CDR1 reads MNHNS; CDR2 reads SASEGT. The CDR3 sequence is 15 residues long. V was pared by 2 bases and J by 6 bases, with 11 bases between.

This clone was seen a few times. DNA of the CDR3: TGTGCCACAGACAGGGGATACTATGGCTACACCTTC. Its protein product is CATDRGYYGYTF. This chain links TRBV2 with TRBJ1-2; 8 nucleotides align to TRBD1. V was clipped by 10 bases and J by 3 bases; unmatched bases: 4. CDR3 length: 12 amino acids. CDR1 SNHLY and CDR2 FYNNEI come from the germline V gene.

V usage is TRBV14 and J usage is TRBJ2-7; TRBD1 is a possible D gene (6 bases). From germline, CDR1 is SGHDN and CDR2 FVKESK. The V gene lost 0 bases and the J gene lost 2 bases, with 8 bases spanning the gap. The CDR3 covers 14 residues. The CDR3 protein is CASSQDWTAYEQYF. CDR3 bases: TGTGCCAGCAGCCAAGATTGGACAGCCTACGAGCAGTACTTC. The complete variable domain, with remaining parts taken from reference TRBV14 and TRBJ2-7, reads EAGVTQFPSHSVIEKGQTVTLRCDPISGHDNLYWYRRVMGKEIKFLLHFVKESKQDESGMPNNRFLAERTGGTYSTLKVQPAELEDSGVYFCASSQDWTAYEQYFGPGTRLTVT.

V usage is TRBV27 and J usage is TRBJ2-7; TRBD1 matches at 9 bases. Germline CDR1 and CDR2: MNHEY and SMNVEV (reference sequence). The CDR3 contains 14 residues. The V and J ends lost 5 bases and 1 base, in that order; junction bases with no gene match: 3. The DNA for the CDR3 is TGTGCCAGCAGTAGCGACAGGGGGTCCTACGAGCAGTACTTC. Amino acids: CASSSDRGSYEQYF.

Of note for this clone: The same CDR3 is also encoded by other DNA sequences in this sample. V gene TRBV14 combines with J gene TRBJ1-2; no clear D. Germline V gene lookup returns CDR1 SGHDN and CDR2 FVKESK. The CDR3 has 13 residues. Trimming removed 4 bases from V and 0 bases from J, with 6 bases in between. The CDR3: CASSPGTNYGYTF. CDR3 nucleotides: TGTGCCAGCAGCCCTGGCACTAACTATGGCTACACCTTC.

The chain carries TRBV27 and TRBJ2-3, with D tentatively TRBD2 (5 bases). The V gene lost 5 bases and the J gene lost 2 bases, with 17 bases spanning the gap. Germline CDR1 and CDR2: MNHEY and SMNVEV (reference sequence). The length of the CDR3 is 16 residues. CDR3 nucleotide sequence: TGTGCCAGCAGTCCCTCGGTGGGAGAGCTCACAGATACGCAGTATTTT. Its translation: CASSPSVGELTDTQYF.